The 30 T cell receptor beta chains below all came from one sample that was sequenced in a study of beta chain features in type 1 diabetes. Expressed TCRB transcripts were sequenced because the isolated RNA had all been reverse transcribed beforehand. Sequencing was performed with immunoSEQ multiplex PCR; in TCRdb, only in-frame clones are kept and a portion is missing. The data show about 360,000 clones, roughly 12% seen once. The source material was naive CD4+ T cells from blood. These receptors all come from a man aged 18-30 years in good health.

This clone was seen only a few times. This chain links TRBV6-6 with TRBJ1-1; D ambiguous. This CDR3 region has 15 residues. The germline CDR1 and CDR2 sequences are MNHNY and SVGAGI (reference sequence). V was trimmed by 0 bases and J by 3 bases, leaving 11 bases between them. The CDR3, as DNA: TGTGCCAGCAGTTACTCCTCCGACGGGGACACTGAAGCTTTCTTT. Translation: CASSYSSDGDTEAFF.

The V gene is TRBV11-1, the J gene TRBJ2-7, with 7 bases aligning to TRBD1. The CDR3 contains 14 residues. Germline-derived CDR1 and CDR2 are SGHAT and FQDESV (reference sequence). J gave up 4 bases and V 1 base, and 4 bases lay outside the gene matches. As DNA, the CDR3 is TGTGCCAGCAGCTTAGGACAGGGAGCATACGAGCAGTACTTC. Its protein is CASSLGQGAYEQYF.

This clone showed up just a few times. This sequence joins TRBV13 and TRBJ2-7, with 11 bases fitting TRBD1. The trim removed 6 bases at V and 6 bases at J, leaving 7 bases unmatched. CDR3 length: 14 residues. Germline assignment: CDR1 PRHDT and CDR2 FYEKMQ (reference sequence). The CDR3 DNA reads TGTGCCAGCAGACGATCCGGGACAGGGGGCGAGCAGTACTTC. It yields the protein CASRRSGTGGEQYF.

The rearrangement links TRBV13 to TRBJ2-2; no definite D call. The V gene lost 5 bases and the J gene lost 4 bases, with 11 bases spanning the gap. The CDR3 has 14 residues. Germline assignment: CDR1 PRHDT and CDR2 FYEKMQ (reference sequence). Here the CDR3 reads CASSRRKTTGELFF. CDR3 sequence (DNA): TGTGCCAGCAGCCGCAGGAAAACCACCGGGGAGCTGTTTTTT.

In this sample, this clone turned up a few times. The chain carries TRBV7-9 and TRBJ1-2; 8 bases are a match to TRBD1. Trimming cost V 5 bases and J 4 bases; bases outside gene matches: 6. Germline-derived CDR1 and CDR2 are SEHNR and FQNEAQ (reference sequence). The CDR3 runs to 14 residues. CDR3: CASSTQQGGYGYTF. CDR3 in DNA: TGTGCCAGCAGCACGCAACAGGGGGGCTATGGCTACACCTTC.

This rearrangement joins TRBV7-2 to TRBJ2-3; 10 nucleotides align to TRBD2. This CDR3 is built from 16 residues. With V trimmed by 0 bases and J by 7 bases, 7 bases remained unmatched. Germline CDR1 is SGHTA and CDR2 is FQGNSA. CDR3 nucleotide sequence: TGTGCCAGCAGCTTAGCGACAGCGGGGGGGCTAAATACGCAGTATTTT. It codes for CASSLATAGGLNTQYF.

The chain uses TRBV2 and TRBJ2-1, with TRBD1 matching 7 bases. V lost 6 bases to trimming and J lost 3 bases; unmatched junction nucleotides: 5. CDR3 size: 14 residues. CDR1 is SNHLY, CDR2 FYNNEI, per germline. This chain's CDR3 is CASRWDSIYNEQFF. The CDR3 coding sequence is TGTGCCAGCAGGTGGGACAGCATCTACAATGAGCAGTTCTTC. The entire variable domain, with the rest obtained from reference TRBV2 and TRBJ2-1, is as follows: EPEVTQTPSHQVTQMGQEVILRCVPISNHLYFYWYRQILGQKVEFLVSFYNNEISEKSEIFDDQFSVERPDGSNFTLKIRSTKLEDSAMYFCASRWDSIYNEQFFGPGTRLTVL.

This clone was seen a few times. The CDR3 loop reads CASSPRDRGSEAFF. The CDR3, as DNA: TGTGCCAGCTCACCGCGGGACAGGGGATCTGAAGCTTTCTTT. The chain couples TRBV18 to TRBJ1-1; 10 bases line up with TRBD1. Germline CDR1 reads KGHSH; CDR2 reads LQKENI. This CDR3 spans 14 amino acids. V lost 3 bases and J lost 6; bases outside the gene matches: 4.

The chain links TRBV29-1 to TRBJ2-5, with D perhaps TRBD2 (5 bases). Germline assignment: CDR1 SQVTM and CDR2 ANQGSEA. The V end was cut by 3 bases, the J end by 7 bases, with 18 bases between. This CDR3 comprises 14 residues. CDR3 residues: CSVEGVTISGTQYF. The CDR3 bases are TGCAGCGTTGAGGGCGTGACTATTTCTGGGACCCAGTACTTC.

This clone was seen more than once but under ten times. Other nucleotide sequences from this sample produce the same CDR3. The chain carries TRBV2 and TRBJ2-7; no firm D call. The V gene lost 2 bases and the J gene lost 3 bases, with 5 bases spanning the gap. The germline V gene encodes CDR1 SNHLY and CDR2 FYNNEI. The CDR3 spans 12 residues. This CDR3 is CASSEQNYEQYF. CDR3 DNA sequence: TGTGCCAGCAGTGAACAAAACTACGAGCAGTACTTC.

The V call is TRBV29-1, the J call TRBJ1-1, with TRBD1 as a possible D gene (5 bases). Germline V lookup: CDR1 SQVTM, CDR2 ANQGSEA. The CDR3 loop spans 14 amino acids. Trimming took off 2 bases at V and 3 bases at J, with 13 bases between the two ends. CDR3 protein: CSVEIGGAYTEAFF. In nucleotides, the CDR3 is TGCAGCGTTGAAATCGGGGGAGCATACACTGAAGCTTTCTTT.

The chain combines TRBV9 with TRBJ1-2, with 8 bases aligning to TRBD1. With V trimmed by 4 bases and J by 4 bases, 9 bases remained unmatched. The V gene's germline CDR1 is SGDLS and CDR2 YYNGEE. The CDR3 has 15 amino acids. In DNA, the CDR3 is TGTGCCAGCAGCATAACAGACAGGGGAGGCTATGGCTACACCTTC. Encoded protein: CASSITDRGGYGYTF.

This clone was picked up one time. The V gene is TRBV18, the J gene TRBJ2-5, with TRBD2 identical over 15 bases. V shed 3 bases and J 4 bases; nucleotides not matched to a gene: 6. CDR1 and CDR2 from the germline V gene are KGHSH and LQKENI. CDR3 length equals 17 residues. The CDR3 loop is CASSPPGLAGGRETQYF. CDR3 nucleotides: TGTGCCAGCTCACCGCCCGGACTAGCGGGGGGGCGAGAGACCCAGTACTTC.

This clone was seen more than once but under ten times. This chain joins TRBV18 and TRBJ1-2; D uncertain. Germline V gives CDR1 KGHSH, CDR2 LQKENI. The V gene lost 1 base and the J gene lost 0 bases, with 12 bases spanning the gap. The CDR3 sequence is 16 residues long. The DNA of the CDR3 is TGTGCCAGCTCACCACTACCCGAGCCTACTAACTATGGCTACACCTTC. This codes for CASSPLPEPTNYGYTF.

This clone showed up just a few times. The CDR3 reads CASRGVRGSSYNEQFF. The DNA of the CDR3 is TGTGCCAGCAGGGGGGTGCGGGGAAGCTCCTACAATGAGCAGTTCTTC. This chain uses TRBV2 with TRBJ2-1, with D possibly matching TRBD2 (6 bases). CDR1 SNHLY and CDR2 FYNNEI come from the germline V gene. The CDR3 runs to 16 residues. V lost 6 bases and J 0 bases, leaving 15 bases between the germline ends.

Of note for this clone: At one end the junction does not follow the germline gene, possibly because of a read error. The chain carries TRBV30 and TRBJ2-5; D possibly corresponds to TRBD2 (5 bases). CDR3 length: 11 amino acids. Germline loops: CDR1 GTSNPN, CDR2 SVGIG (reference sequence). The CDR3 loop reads CAWSAGEGLNF. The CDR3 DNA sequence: TGTGCCTGGAGCGCCGGGGAAGGTTTGAACTTC.

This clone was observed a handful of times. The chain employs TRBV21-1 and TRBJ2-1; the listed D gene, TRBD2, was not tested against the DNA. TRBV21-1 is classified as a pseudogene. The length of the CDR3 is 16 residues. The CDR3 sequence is CASSQQAGGHLNEQFF. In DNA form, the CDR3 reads TGTGCCAGCAGCCAACAGGCGGGGGGGCACCTGAATGAGCAGTTCTTC.

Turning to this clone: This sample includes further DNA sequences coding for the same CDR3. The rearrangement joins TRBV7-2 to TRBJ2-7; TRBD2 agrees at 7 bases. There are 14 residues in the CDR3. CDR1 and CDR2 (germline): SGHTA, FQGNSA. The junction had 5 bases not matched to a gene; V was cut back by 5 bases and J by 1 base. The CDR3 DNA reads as TGTGCCAGCAGCCCGCGACTAGCTTCCTACGAGCAGTACTTC. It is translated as CASSPRLASYEQYF.

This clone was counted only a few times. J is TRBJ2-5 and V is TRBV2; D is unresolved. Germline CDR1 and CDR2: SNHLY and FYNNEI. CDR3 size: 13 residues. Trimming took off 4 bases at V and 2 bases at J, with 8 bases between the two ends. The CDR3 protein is CASSGQTQETQYF. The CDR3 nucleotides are TGTGCCAGCAGTGGGCAGACTCAAGAGACCCAGTACTTC.

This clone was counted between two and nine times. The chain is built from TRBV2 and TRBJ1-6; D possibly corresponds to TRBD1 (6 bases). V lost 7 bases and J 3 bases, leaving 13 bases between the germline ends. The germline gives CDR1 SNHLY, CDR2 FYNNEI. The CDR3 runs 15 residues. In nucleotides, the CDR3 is TGTGCCAGCAATTTCCAGGGGTTCTATAATTCACCCCTCCACTTT. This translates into CASNFQGFYNSPLHF.

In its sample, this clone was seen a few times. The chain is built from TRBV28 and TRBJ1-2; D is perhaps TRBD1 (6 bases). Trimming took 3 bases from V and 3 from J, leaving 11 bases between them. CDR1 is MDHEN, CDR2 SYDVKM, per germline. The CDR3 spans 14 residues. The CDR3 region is CASSLGGRDYGYTF. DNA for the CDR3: TGTGCCAGCAGTTTGGGGGGGCGCGACTATGGCTACACCTTC.

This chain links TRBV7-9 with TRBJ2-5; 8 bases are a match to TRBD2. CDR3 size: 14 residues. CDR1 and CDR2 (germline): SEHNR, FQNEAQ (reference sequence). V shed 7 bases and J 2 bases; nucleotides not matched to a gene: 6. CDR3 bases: TGTGCCAGCACGACCGCGGGGGGTCAAGAGACCCAGTACTTC. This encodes CASTTAGGQETQYF.

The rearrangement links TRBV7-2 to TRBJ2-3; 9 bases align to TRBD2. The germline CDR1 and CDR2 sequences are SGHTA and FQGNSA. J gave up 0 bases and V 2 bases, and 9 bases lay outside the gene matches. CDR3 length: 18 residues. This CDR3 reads CASSLRAPSGTSTDTQYF. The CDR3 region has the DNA TGTGCCAGCAGCTTACGAGCCCCTAGCGGGACAAGCACAGATACGCAGTATTTT.

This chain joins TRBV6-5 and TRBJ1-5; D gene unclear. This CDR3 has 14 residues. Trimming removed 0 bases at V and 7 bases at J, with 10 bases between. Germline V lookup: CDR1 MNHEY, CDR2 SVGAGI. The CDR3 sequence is CASSYSSAEQPQHF. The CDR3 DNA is TGTGCCAGCAGTTACTCGTCCGCGGAGCAGCCCCAGCATTTT.

The CDR3 is CASSPTAGGARETQYF. The CDR3 nucleotides read TGTGCCAGCAGCCCCACGGCGGGGGGCGCTAGAGAGACCCAGTACTTC. The chain couples TRBV7-2 to TRBJ2-5, with 8 bases lining up with TRBD2. J was trimmed by 4 bases and V by 5 bases; bases with no gene match: 12. This CDR3 has 16 residues. Germline CDR1 SGHTA, CDR2 FQGNSA.

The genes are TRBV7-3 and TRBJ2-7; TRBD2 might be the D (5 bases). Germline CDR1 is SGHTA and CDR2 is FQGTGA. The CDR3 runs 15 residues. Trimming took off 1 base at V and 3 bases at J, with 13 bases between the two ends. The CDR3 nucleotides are TGTGCCAGCAGCTTAAGAGGCGGGTACGACTACGAGCAGTACTTC. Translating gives CASSLRGGYDYEQYF.

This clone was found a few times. As DNA, the CDR3 is TGCGCCAGCAGCCCCGGGGGACTAGCGGGCACCGGGGAGCTGTTTTTT. Residues: CASSPGGLAGTGELFF. V usage is TRBV4-3 and J usage is TRBJ2-2; TRBD2 agrees at 12 bases. The CDR3 is made up of 16 amino acids. V gave up 4 bases and J gave up 4 bases; unmatched junction bases: 4. Germline V gene lookup returns CDR1 LGHNA and CDR2 YSLEER.

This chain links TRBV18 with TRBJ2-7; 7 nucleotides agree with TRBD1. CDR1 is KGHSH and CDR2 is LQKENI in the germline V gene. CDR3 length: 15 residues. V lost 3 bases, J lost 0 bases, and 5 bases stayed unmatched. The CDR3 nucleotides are TGTGCCAGCTCACCCTCGACAGGGCACTCCTACGAGCAGTACTTC. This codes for CASSPSTGHSYEQYF.

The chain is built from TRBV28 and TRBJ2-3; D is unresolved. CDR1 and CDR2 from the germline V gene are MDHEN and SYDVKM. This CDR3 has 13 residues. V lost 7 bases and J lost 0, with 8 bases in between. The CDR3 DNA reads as TGTGCCAGCACCACATACAGCACAGATACGCAGTATTTT. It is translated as CASTTYSTDTQYF.

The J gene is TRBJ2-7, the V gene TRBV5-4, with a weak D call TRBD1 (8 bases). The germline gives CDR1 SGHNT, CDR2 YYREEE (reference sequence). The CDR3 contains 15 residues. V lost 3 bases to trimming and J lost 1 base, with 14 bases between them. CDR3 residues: CASSYGQGGSYEQYF. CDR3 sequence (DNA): TGTGCCAGCAGCTACGGACAGGGAGGGTCCTACGAGCAGTACTTC.